Listed below are T cell receptor beta chains from one sample, sequenced in a study of T-cell reconstitution after alpha-beta-depleted transplantation in children. TCRdb re-analysed the PCR reads in MiXCR, keeping a single row per CDR3 protein. The profile shows about 980,000 distinct CDR3 sequences, 25% to 30% of them singletons. The sample was PBMCs, mostly from graft donor cells, taken 360 days after TCRalphabeta/CD19-depleted stem cell transplant. These receptors were taken from a boy younger than two who had a stem cell transplant for SCID, so the T cells may come from the graft donor. CDR3s include the opening cysteine and the closing phenylalanine or tryptophan.

v_call	j_call	cdr3_aa
TRBV15	TRBJ2-7	CATSRDLVDEQYF
TRBV5-6	TRBJ2-1	CASSPPGRGPYNEQFF
TRBV6-5	TRBJ1-5	CASSDSRFSNQPQHF
TRBV7-9	TRBJ1-1	CASSLAVSGRALPEAFF
TRBV29-1	TRBJ2-5	CSVRSGAPRETQYF
TRBV4-3	TRBJ2-1	CASSFHGTASGNEQFF
TRBV20-1	TRBJ1-2	CSASGTGGGYTF
TRBV12-3/TRBV12-4	TRBJ1-5	CASSLAAGRGNQPQHF
TRBV5-1	TRBJ2-7	CASSLVGQRYEQYF
TRBV29-1	TRBJ1-2	CSATGGSNYGYTF
TRBV9	TRBJ2-5	CASSEGLGSQYF
TRBV10-1	TRBJ2-3	CASSEGVLGTDTQYF
TRBV5-6	TRBJ1-1	CASSLPGTAEAFF
TRBV12-3/TRBV12-4	TRBJ1-2	CASLRGPNYGYTF
TRBV20-1	TRBJ2-7	CSARPPGTSSYEQYF
TRBV7-2	TRBJ1-3	CASSRQVSGNTIYF
TRBV28	TRBJ2-7	CASSHNGKGAYEQYF
TRBV5-1	TRBJ1-3	CASRTEGPRSGNTIYF
TRBV11-2	TRBJ2-4	CASSLVGTSPKKNIQYF
TRBV7-6	TRBJ1-2	CASSSGRHYGYTF
TRBV20-1	TRBJ2-7	CSATRPGSGIEQYF
TRBV20-1	TRBJ1-5	CSALQGFGNQPQHF
TRBV27	TRBJ1-5	CASSPRGGPQHF
TRBV9	TRBJ2-1	CASSVDREQFF
TRBV20-1	TRBJ1-1	CSARADRVGGEAFF
TRBV6-1	TRBJ2-3	CASSRRLHPDTQYF
TRBV5-5	TRBJ1-3	CASSLGFGFISGNTIYF